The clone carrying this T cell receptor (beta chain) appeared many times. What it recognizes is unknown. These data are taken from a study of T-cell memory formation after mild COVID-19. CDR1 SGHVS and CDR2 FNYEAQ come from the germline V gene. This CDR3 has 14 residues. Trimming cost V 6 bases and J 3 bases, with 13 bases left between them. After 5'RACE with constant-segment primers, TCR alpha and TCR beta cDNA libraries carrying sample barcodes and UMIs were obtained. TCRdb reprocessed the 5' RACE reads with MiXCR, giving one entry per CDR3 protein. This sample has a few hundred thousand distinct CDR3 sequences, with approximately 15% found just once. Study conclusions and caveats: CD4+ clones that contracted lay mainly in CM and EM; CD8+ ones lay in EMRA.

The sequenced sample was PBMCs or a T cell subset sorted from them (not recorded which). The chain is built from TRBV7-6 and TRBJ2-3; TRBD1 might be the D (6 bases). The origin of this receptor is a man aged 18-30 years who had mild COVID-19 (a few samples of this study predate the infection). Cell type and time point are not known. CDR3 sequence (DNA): TGTGCCAGCAGACTGACAGGCGGGACAGATACGCAGTATTTT. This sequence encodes CASRLTGGTDTQYF.